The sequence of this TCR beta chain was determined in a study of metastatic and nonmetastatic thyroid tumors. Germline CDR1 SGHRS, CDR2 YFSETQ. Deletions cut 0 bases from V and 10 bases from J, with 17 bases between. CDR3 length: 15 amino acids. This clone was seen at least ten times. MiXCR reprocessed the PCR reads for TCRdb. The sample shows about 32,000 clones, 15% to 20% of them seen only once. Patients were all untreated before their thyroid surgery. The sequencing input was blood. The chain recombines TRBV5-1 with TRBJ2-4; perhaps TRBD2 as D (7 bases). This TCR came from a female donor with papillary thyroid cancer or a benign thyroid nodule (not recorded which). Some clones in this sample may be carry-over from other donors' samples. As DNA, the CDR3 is TGCGCCAGCAGCTTGGAAGGCGGGGGCCAGATGATTCAGTACTTC. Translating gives CASSLEGGGQMIQYF.